At least ten counts were recorded for the clone carrying this T cell receptor beta chain. Antigen: not known. Time point meaning: longitudinal time-point 2. TCRdb passed the 5' RACE reads through MiXCR, listing each CDR3 protein once. The table lists some 48,000 distinct CDR3 sequences, roughly 14% of them singletons. These data are taken from a study of neurological immune-mediated disorders. From germline, CDR1 is DFQATT and CDR2 SNEGSKA (reference sequence). This CDR3 has 15 amino acids. The V segment lost 4 bases and the J segment 4 bases; nucleotides outside the gene matches: 8. Study-wide findings and caveats: The study found no CDR3 amino acid sequences shared by expanded clones across subjects, suggesting private repertoires in all groups.

Sequenced material: PBMCs. This TCR was recovered from a male donor with HTLV-1-associated myelopathy (HAM/TSP). The chain uses TRBV20-1 and TRBJ2-3; 10 nucleotides agree with TRBD2. This CDR3 is CSAIFSSGGADTQYF. The CDR3 bases are TGCAGTGCTATTTTCTCCAGCGGGGGGGCAGATACGCAGTATTTT.